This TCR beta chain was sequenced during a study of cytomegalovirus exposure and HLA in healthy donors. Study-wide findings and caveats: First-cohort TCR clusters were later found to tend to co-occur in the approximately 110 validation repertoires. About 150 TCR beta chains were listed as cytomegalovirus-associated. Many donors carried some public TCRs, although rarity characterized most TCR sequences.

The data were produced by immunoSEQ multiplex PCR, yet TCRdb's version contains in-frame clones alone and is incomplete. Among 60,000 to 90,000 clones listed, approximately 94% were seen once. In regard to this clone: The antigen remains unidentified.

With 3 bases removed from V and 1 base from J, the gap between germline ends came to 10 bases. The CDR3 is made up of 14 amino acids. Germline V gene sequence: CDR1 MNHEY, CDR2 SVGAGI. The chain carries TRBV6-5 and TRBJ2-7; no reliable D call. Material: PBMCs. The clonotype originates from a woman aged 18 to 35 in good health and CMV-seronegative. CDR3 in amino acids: CASSYDIKSYEQYF. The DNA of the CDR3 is TGTGCCAGCAGTTATGACATTAAATCCTACGAGCAGTACTTC.